This T cell receptor beta chain was sequenced for a study of identical twins. From the 5' RACE reads, TCRdb called clonotypes with MiXCR, one entry per CDR3 protein. The sample has under 900,000 distinct CDR3 sequences, roughly 18% seen once. The data were also submitted as part of a second study, on T cells expressing NK-cell markers. That report notes: These clonotypes, the leaders elsewhere, also led the CD3+CD56-NKG2C+ fraction in a handful of donors.

The sequence derives from a woman between 18 and 29 years old in good health. Sequenced sample: PBMCs.

CDR3 nucleotide sequence: TGTGCCTGGAGTGTGTCTAGCGGGAGGGCCAATGAGCAGTTCTTC. Translation gives CAWSVSSGRANEQFF. The chain carries TRBV30 and TRBJ2-1, with 12 bases that match TRBD2. Germline values: CDR1 GTSNPN, CDR2 SVGIG (reference sequence). Trimming cost V 0 bases and J 6 bases; bases outside gene matches: 3. The CDR3 runs 15 residues.